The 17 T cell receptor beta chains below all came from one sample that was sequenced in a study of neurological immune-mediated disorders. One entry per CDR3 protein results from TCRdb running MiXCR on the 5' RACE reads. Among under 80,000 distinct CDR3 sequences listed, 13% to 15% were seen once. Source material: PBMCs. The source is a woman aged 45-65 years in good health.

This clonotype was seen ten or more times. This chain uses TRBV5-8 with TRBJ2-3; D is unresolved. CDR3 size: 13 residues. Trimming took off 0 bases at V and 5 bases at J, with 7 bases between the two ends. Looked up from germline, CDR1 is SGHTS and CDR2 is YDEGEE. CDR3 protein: CASSLVGLDTQYF. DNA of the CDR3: TGTGCCAGCAGCTTGGTAGGATTAGATACGCAGTATTTT. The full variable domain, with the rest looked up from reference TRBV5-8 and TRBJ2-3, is EAGVTQSPTHLIKTRGQQATLRCSPISGHTSVYWYQQALGLGLQFLLWYDEGEERNRGNFPPRFSGRQFPNYSSELNVNALELEDSALYLCASSLVGLDTQYFGPGTRLTVL.

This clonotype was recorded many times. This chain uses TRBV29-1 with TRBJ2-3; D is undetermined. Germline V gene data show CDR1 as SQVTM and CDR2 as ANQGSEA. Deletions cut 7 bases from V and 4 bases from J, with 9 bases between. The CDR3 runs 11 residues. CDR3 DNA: TGCAGCGCCAAAAGGTCAGATACGCAGTATTTT. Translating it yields CSAKRSDTQYF.

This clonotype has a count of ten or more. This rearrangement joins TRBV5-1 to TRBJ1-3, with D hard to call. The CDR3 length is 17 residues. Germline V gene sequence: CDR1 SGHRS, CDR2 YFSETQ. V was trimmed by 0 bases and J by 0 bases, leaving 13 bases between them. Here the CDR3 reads CASSLGLQRSSGNTIYF. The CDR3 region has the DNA TGCGCCAGCAGCTTGGGACTACAGCGTAGCTCTGGAAACACCATATATTTT. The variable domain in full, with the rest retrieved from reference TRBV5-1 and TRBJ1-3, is KAGVTQTPRYLIKTRGQQVTLSCSPISGHRSVSWYQQTPGQGLQFLFEYFSETQRNKGNFPGRFSGRQFSNSRSEMNVSTLELGDSALYLCASSLGLQRSSGNTIYFGEGSWLTVV.

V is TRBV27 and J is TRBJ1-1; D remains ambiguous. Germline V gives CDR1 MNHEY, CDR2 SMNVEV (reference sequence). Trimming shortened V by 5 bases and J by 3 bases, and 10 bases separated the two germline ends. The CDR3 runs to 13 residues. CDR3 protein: CASSLNKYTEAFF. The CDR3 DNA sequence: TGTGCCAGCAGTCTTAATAAGTACACTGAAGCTTTCTTT.

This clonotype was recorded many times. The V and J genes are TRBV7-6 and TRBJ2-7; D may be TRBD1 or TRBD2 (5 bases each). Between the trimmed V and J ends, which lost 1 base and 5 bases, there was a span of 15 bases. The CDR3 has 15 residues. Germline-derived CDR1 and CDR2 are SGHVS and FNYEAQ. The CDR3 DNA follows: TGTGCCAGCAGCTTAGAAGGGACCCCCATTCACGAGCAGTACTTC. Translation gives CASSLEGTPIHEQYF.

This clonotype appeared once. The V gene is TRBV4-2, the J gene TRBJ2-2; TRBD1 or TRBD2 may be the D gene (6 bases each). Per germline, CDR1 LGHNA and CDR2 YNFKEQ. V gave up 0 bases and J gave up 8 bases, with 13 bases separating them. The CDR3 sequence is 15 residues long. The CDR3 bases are TGTGCCAGCAGCCAAGAAAGGGGGGCCCGTGGGGAGCTGTTTTTT. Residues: CASSQERGARGELFF.

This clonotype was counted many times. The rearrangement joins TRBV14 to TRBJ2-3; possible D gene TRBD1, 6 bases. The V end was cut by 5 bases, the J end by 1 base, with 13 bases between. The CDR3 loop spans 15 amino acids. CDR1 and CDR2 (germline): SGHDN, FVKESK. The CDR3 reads CASSLGHPGTDTQYF. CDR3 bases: TGTGCCAGCAGCTTGGGACATCCTGGCACAGATACGCAGTATTTT. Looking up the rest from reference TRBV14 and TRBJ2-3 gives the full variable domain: EAGVTQFPSHSVIEKGQTVTLRCDPISGHDNLYWYRRVMGKEIKFLLHFVKESKQDESGMPNNRFLAERTGGTYSTLKVQPAELEDSGVYFCASSLGHPGTDTQYFGPGTRLTVL.

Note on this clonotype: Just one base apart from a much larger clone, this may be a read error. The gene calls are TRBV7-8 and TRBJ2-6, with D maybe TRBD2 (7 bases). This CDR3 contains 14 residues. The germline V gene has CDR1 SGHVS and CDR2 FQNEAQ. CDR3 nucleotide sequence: TGTGCCAGCAGCCTCCCTCGGGGGGCCAACGTCCTGAATTTC. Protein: CASSLPRGANVLNF.

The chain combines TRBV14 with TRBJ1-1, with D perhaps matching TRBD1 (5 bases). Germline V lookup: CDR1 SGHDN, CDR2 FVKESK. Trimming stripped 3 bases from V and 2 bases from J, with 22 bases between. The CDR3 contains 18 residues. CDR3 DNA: TGTGCCAGCAGCCACCTGGGGACTCCTTCCCTAGCAAACACTGAAGCTTTCTTT. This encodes CASSHLGTPSLANTEAFF.

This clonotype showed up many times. The CDR3 is CASSDGGAGNTIYF. The CDR3 nucleotides are TGCGCCAGCAGCGACGGGGGTGCTGGAAACACCATATATTTT. This chain links TRBV5-1 with TRBJ1-3; tentatively, D is TRBD1 (5 bases). This CDR3 spans 14 amino acids. CDR1 and CDR2 (germline): SGHRS, YFSETQ. V gave up 4 bases and J gave up 2 bases, with 10 bases separating them.

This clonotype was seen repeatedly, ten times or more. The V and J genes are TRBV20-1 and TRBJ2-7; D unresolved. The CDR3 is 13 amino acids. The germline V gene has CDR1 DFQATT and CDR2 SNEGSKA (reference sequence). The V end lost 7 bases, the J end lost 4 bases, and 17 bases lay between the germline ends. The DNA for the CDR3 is TGCAGTGGCTTGGCGACATCCTTTTACGAGCAGTACTTC. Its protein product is CSGLATSFYEQYF.

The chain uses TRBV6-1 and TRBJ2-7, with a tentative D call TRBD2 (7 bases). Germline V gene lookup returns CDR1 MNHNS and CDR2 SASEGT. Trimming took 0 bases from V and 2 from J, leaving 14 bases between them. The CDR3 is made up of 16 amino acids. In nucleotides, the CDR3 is TGTGCCAGCAGTGAAGCTCCTGGGGGGGCCACCTACGAGCAGTACTTC. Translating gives CASSEAPGGATYEQYF.

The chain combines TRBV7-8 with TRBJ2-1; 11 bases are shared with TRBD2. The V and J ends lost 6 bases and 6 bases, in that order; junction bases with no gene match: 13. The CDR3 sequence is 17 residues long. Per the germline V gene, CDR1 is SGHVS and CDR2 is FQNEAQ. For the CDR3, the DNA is TGTGCCAGCAGTTCTCACCGGCTAGCGGGGGGAATCAATGAGCAGTTCTTC. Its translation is CASSSHRLAGGINEQFF. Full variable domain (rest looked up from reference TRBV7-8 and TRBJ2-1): GAGVSQSPRYKVAKRGQDVALRCDPISGHVSLFWYQQALGQGPEFLTYFQNEAQLDKSGLPSDRFFAERPEGSVSTLKIQRTQQEDSAVYLCASSSHRLAGGINEQFFGPGTRLTVL.

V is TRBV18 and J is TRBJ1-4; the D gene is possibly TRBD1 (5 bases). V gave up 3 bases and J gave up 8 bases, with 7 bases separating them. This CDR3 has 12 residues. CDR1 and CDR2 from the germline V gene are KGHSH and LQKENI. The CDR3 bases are TGTGCCAGCTCACCGGCAGGGGAAAAACTGTTTTTT. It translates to CASSPAGEKLFF.

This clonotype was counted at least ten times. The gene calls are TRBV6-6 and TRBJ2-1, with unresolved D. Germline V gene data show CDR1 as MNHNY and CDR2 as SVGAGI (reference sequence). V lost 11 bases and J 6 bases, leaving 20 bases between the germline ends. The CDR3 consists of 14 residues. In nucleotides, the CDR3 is TGTGCCCTACGGTCGACTTACGGAGCCAATGAGCAGTTCTTC. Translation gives CALRSTYGANEQFF.

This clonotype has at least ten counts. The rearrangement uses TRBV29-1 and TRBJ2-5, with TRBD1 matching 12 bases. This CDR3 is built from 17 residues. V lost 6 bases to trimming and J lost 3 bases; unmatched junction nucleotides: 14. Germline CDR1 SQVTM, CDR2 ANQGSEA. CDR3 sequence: CSVRIPGTGGRKETQYF. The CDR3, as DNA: TGCAGCGTCCGGATTCCCGGGACAGGGGGCCGAAAAGAGACCCAGTACTTC. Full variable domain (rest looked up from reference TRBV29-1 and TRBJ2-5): SAVISQKPSRDICQRGTSLTIQCQVDSQVTMMFWYRQQPGQSLTLIATANQGSEATYESGFVIDKFPISRPNLTFSTLTVSNMSPEDSSIYLCSVRIPGTGGRKETQYFGPGTRLLVL.

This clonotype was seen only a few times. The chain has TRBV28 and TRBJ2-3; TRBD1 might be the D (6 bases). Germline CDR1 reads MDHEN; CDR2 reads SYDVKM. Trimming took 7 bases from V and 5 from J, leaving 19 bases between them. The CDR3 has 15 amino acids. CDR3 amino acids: CASTGVMGLQDTQYF. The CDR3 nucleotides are TGTGCCAGCACAGGGGTCATGGGTCTTCAAGATACGCAGTATTTT.